Given below is one TCR beta chain in context. No antigen is known for it. Only CD45RO-negative cells positively selected for CCR7 counted as naive CD8 cells, so terminally differentiated effector memory CD45RA+ cells were excluded. Sequencing was performed with immunoSEQ multiplex PCR; in TCRdb, only in-frame clones are kept and a portion is missing. The data contain around 2.1 million clones, about 92% of them singletons. These data come from a study of shared clonotypes between healthy human individuals. Study-level results: Only a few donors were included, so the genetic and exposure-history diversity represented was limited. Non-shared clonotypes had lower generation probabilities than clonotypes shared by all four sorted-subset donors. Depth of sequencing was expected to influence donor clonotype sharing.

Trimming took 4 bases from V and 11 from J; bases not matched to a gene: 13. The CDR3 has 16 amino acids. In germline, CDR1 is LNHDA, CDR2 SQIVND (reference sequence). Sequenced material: naive CD8+ T cells from PBMCs. The sequence derives from a man aged 18 to 35 in good health. Some clones in this sample may be carry-over from other donors' samples. V gene TRBV19 combines with J gene TRBJ2-1; TRBD1 agrees at 11 bases. The DNA for the CDR3 is TGTGCCAGTAGTACCACGTGGGACAGGGGGGGATTGCAGCAGTTCTTC. Encoded protein: CASSTTWDRGGLQQFF.